These 6 T cell receptor beta chains were all obtained from the same sample, sequenced in a study of cytomegalovirus exposure and HLA in healthy donors. Amplification used 60 Vbeta primers and 13 Jbeta primers. TCRdb's copy holds only in-frame clones and misses some; the assay was immunoSEQ multiplex PCR. The data contain fewer than 200,000 clones, 79% of them singletons. The sequenced sample consisted of PBMCs. The receptors shown here come from a woman aged 40 to 50 in good health and CMV-seronegative.

The chain combines TRBV9 with TRBJ1-1; 8 positions match TRBD1. CDR1 and CDR2 (germline): SGDLS, YYNGEE. J lost 4 bases, V lost 3 bases, and 11 bases had no gene match. The CDR3 totals 16 residues. CDR3 bases: TGTGCCAGCAGCGACCAACAGGGGGTCGGTGGCACTGAAGCTTTCTTT. This translates into CASSDQQGVGGTEAFF.

The chain carries TRBV4-2 and TRBJ1-3; D unresolved. The CDR3 is 13 residues long. CDR1 is LGHNA and CDR2 is YNFKEQ in the germline V gene. V was trimmed by 1 base and J by 7 bases, leaving 8 bases between them. CDR3 sequence reads: CASSQATPNTIYF. The CDR3 DNA reads TGTGCCAGCAGCCAAGCCACACCTAACACCATATATTTT.

This rearrangement joins TRBV15 to TRBJ2-3, with TRBD2 identical over 11 bases. Germline V CDR1 and CDR2: LNHNV, YYDKDF (reference sequence). The CDR3 is made up of 16 amino acids. J was trimmed by 5 bases and V by 1 base; bases with no gene match: 5. CDR3 nucleotides: TGTGCCACCAGCAGAGCTCCTAGCGGGGGGCAAGATACGCAGTATTTT. Translated, it gives CATSRAPSGGQDTQYF.

This chain connects TRBV7-3 to TRBJ2-7, with 8 bases fitting TRBD2. CDR1 and CDR2 from the germline V gene are SGHTA and FQGTGA. The CDR3 sequence is 15 residues long. V gave up 0 bases and J gave up 6 bases; unmatched junction bases: 7. CDR3 DNA: TGTGCCAGCAGCTTAACGGGAGGGACTAGGAGCGAGCAGTACTTC. Protein product: CASSLTGGTRSEQYF. Together with reference TRBV7-3 and TRBJ2-7, the CDR3 gives the full variable domain: GAGVSQTPSNKVTEKGKYVELRCDPISGHTALYWYRQSLGQGPEFLIYFQGTGAADDSGLPNDRFFAVRPEGSVSTLKIQRTERGDSAVYLCASSLTGGTRSEQYFGPGTRLTVT.

The V gene is TRBV5-6, the J gene TRBJ1-2; D not certain. CDR1 is SGHDT, CDR2 YYEEEE, per germline. The CDR3 has 13 amino acids. The V and J ends lost 0 bases and 3 bases respectively, with 6 bases between them. This chain's CDR3 is CASSLVSDYGYTF. CDR3 coding DNA: TGTGCCAGCAGCTTGGTATCCGACTATGGCTACACCTTC. Variable domain in full (rest from reference TRBV5-6 and TRBJ1-2): DAGVTQSPTHLIKTRGQQVTLRCSPKSGHDTVSWYQQALGQGPQFIFQYYEEEERQRGNFPDRFSGHQFPNYSSELNVNALLLGDSALYLCASSLVSDYGYTFGSGTRLTVV.

This clone was counted a single time. The V call is TRBV20-1, the J call TRBJ2-7; D may be TRBD1 (6 bases). Trimming took off 3 bases at V and 9 bases at J, with 12 bases between the two ends. Germline-derived CDR1 and CDR2 are DFQATT and SNEGSKA (reference sequence). The CDR3 loop spans 11 amino acids. CDR3 sequence (DNA): TGCAGTGCTAGGCAGGGGCGTAGGCAGTACTTC. As protein: CSARQGRRQYF.